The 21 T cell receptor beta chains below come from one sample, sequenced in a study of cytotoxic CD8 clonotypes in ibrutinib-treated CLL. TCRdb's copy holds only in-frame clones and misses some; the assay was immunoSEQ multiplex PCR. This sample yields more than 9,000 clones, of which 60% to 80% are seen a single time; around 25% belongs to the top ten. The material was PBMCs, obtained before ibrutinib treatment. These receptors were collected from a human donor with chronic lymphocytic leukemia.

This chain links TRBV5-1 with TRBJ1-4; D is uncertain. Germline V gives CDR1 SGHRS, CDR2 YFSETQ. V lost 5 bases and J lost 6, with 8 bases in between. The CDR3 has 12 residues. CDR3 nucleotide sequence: TGCGCCAGCAGGCATGAGGATGAAAAACTGTTTTTT. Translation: CASRHEDEKLFF.

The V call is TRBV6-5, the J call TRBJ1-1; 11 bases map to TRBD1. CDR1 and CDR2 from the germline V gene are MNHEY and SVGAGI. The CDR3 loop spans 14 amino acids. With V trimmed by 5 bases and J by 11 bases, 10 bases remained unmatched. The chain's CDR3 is CASSPDRGRFFAFF. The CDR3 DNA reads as TGTGCCAGCAGTCCGGACAGGGGGCGGTTTTTTGCTTTCTTT.

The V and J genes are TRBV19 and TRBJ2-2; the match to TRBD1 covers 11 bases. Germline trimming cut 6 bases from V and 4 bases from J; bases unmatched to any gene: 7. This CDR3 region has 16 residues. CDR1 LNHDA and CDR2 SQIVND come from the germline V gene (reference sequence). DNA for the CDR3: TGTGCCAGTAGCCCCGGGACAGGGGGAACCACCGGGGAGCTGTTTTTT. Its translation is CASSPGTGGTTGELFF. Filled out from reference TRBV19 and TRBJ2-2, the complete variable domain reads DGGITQSPKYLFRKEGQNVTLSCEQNLNHDAMYWYRQDPGQGLRLIYYSQIVNDFQKGDIAEGYSVSREKKESFPLTVTSAQKNPTAFYLCASSPGTGGTTGELFFGEGSRLTVL.

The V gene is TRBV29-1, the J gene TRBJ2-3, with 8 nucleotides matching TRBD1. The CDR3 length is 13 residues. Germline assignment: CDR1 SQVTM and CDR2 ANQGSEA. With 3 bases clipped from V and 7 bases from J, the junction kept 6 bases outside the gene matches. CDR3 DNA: TGCAGCGTTGATTCAGGGGGCGCCTATACGCAGTATTTT. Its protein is CSVDSGGAYTQYF.

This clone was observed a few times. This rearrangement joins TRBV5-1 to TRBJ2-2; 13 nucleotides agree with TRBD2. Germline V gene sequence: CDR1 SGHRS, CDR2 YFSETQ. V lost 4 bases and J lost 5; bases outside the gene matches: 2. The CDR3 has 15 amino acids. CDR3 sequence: CASSQGLAGTGELFF. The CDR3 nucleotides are TGCGCCAGCAGCCAGGGACTAGCGGGGACCGGGGAGCTGTTTTTT.

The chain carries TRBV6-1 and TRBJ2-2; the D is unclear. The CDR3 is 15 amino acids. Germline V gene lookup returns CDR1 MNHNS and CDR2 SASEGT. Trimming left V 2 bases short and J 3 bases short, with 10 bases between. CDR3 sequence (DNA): TGTGCCAGCAGTGAAAATTTGGGATACACCGGGGAGCTGTTTTTT. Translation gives CASSENLGYTGELFF.

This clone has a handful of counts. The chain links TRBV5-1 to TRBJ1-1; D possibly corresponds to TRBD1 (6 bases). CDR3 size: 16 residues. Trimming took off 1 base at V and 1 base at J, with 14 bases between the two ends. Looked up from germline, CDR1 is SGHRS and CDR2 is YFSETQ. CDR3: CASSLKGGISNTEAFF. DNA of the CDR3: TGCGCCAGCAGCTTGAAAGGGGGGATCTCGAACACTGAAGCTTTCTTT.

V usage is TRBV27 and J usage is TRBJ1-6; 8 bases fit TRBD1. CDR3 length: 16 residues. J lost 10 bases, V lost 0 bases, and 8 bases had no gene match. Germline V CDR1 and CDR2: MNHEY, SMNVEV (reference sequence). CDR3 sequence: CASSLSTGQGSSPLHF. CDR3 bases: TGTGCCAGCAGTTTATCGACTGGACAGGGAAGCTCACCCCTCCACTTT.

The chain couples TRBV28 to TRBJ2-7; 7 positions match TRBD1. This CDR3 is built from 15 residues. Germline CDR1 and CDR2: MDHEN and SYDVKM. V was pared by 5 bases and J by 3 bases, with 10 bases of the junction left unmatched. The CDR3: CASSATGTANYEQYF. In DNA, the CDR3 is TGTGCCAGCAGTGCGACCGGGACAGCTAACTACGAGCAGTACTTC.

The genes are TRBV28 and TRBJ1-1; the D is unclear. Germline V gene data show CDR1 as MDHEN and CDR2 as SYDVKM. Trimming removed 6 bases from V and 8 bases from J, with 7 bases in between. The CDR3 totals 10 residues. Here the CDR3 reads CASSKREAFF. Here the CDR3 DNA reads TGTGCCAGCAGCAAACGAGAAGCTTTCTTT. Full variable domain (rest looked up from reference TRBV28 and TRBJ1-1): DVKVTQSSRYLVKRTGEKVFLECVQDMDHENMFWYRQDPGLGLRLIYFSYDVKMKEKGDIPEGYSVSREKKERFSLILESASTNQTSMYLCASSKREAFFGQGTRLTVV.

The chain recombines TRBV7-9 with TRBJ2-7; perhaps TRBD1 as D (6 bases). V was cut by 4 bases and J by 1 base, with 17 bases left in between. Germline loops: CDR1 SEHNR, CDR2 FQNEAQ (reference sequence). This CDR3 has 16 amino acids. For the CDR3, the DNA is TGTGCCAGCAGCTCGGATCTGGGACAAATGTCCTACGAGCAGTACTTC. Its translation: CASSSDLGQMSYEQYF.

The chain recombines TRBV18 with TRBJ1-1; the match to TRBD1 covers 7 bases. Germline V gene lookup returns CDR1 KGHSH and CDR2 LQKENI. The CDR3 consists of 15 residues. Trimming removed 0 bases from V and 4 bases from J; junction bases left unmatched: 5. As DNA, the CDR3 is TGTGCCAGCTCACCACCGGCAGGGGGAGGCACTGAAGCTTTCTTT. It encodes CASSPPAGGGTEAFF. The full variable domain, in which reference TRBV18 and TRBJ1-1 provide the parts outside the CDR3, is NAGVMQNPRHLVRRRGQEARLRCSPMKGHSHVYWYRQLPEEGLKFMVYLQKENIIDESGMPKERFSAEFPKEGPSILRIQQVVRGDSAAYFCASSPPAGGGTEAFFGQGTRLTVV.

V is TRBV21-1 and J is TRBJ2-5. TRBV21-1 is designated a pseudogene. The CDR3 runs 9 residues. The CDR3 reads CATTETQYF. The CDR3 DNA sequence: TGTGCCACCACAGAGACCCAGTACTTC.

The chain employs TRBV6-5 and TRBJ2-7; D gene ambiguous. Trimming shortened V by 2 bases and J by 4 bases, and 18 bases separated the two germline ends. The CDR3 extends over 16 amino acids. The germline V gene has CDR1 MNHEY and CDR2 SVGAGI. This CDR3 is CASSYSPPILSYEQYF. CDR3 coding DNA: TGTGCCAGCAGTTACAGCCCGCCGATCCTTTCTTACGAGCAGTACTTC.

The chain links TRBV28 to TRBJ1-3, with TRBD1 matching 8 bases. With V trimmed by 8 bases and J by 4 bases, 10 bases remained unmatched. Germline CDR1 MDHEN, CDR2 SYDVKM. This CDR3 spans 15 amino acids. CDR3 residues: CASSLRDRQGNTIYF. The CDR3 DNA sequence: TGTGCCAGCTCCCTCCGGGACAGGCAGGGAAACACCATATATTTT.

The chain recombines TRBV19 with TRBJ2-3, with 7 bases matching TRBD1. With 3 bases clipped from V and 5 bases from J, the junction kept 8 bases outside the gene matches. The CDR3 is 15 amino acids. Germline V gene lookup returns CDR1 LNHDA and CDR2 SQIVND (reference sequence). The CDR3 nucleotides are TGTGCCAGTAGTATTCACAGGGGTGGAGGAGATACGCAGTATTTT. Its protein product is CASSIHRGGGDTQYF.

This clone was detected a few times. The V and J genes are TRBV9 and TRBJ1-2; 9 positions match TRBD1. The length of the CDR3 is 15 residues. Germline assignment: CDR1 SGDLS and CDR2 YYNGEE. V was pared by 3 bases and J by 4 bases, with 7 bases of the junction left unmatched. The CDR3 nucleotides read TGTGCCAGCAGCGCCCGGGGGACAGGGTCCTATGGCTACACCTTC. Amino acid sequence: CASSARGTGSYGYTF.

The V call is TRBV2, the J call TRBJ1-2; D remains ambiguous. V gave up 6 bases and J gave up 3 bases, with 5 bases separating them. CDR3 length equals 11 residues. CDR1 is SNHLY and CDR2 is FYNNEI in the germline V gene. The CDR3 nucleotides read TGTGCCAGCAGGCTTCACTATGGCTACACCTTC. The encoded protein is CASRLHYGYTF.

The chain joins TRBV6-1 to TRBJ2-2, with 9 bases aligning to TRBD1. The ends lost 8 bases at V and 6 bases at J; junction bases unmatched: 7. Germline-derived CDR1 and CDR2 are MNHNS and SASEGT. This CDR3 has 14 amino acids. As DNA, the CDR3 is TGTGCCAGCTACCGGGACAGGGCGTCCGGGGAGCTGTTTTTT. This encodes CASYRDRASGELFF.

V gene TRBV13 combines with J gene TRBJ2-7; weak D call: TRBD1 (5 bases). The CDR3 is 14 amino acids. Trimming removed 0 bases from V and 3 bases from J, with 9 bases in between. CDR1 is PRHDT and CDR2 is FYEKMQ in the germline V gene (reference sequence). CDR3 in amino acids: CASSLGDRGYEQYF. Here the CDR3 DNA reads TGTGCCAGCAGCTTAGGAGACAGAGGCTACGAGCAGTACTTC.

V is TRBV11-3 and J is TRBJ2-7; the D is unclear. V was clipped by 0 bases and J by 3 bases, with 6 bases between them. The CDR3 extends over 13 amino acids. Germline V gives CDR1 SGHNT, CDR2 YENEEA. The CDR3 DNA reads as TGTGCCAGCAGCTTAGATCCCGGCTACGAGCAGTACTTC. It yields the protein CASSLDPGYEQYF.